The rows below give T cell receptor beta chains drawn from one sample of a study of Graves' ophthalmopathy and Graves' hyperthyroidism. TCRdb processed the multiplex PCR reads anew with MiXCR; each CDR3 protein has one entry. The repertoire holds about 210,000 distinct CDR3 sequences, with around 30% as singletons. Specimen: peripheral blood. The receptors derive from a man aged 45 to 65 with Graves' ophthalmopathy. CDR3s include the opening cysteine and the closing phenylalanine or tryptophan. A D gene is named only where the DNA matches it firmly. Some rows have no size entry. The others give once, few or many, or a class for an expanded clone.

j_call d_call clone_size v_call cdr3_nt cdr3_aa
TRBJ2-4 TRBD2 many TRBV6-2/TRBV6-3 TGTGCCAGCAGTTCACTAGCGGGAGGGAAAAACATTCAGTACTTC CASSSLAGGKNIQYF
TRBJ1-1 . many TRBV28 TGTGCCAGCAGTTTATGGAACGACAGGAACACTGAAGCTTTCTTT CASSLWNDRNTEAFF
TRBJ1-5 . . TRBV12-3/TRBV12-4 TGTGCCAGCAGTCCAGCGGGGGTGACCAATCAGCCCCAGCATTTT CASSPAGVTNQPQHF
TRBJ1-1 TRBD1 . TRBV4-3 TGCGCCAGCAGCCAAGAGGGGGCGGCAGGGGGCTACGAAGCTTTCTTT CASSQEGAAGGYEAFF
TRBJ1-5 . . TRBV6-1 TGTGCCAGCAGGCTGAACAGGGTTCAGCCCCAGCATTTT CASRLNRVQPQHF
TRBJ1-1 . . TRBV29-1 TGCAGCGTTGAAGGGACAGCGAACACTGAAGCTTTCTTT CSVEGTANTEAFF
TRBJ2-7 . . TRBV10-3 TGTGCCATCAGTGATTTCGGAGGTCTCACAGCTTCCTACGAGCAGTACTTC CAISDFGGLTASYEQYF
TRBJ2-5 TRBD2 many TRBV7-9 TGTGCCAGCAGCTCCCTAAGCGGGAGGGCCGGCGAGACCCAGTACTTC CASSSLSGRAGETQYF
TRBJ2-7 . many TRBV28 TGTGCCAGCAGTCGGGGGGCGGTGGAGTACTTC CASSRGAVEYF
TRBJ2-4 TRBD1 many TRBV28 TGTGCCAGCAGTTCCGGGACAGCGACGAACATTCAGTACTTC CASSSGTATNIQYF
TRBJ1-1 . . TRBV20-1 TGCAGTGCCCAGATGCGGGGGGGGAACACTGAAGCTTTCTTT CSAQMRGGNTEAFF
TRBJ2-2 . few TRBV6-5 TGTGCCAGCAGCTCTCAGGGTAACGGGGAGCTGTTTTTT CASSSQGNGELFF
TRBJ2-7 . many TRBV9 TGTGCCAGCAACGTAGATGGGTCCCAGTACGAGCAGTACTTC CASNVDGSQYEQYF
TRBJ2-4 TRBD1 many TRBV30 TGTGCCTGGAGTGTCCTGACAGGGCCCATTCAGTACTTC CAWSVLTGPIQYF
TRBJ1-2 . . TRBV11-3 TGTGCCAGCAGGGAGTCGGGGCAGCTTTACACCTTC CASRESGQLYTF
TRBJ2-7 . . TRBV7-9 TGTGCCAGCAGCTCCGCAAACTACGAGCAGTACTTC CASSSANYEQYF
TRBJ2-7 . few TRBV28 TGTGCCAGCACCCGAGGAGACTCCTACGAGCAGTACTTC CASTRGDSYEQYF
TRBJ2-4 . many TRBV3-1 TGTGCCAGCAGAAGAGGTCGTGAGGGGGGCATTCAGTACTTC CASRRGREGGIQYF
TRBJ2-7 . many TRBV7-2 TGTGCCAGCAGCCCACGCGACGAGCAGTACTTC CASSPRDEQYF
TRBJ2-2 TRBD2 many TRBV19 TGTGCCAGTAGTATTGTAAGCGCGGGAGTAAACGGGGAGCTGTTTTTT CASSIVSAGVNGELFF
TRBJ2-5 . . TRBV3-1 TGTGCCAGCAGCCAAGATCGCGGGGAACCCCAAGAGACCCAGTACTTC CASSQDRGEPQETQYF
TRBJ1-6 TRBD1 many TRBV27 TGTGCCAGCAGTGCGACCGGGACAGGGAATTCACCCCTCCACTTT CASSATGTGNSPLHF
TRBJ2-2 TRBD2 many TRBV2 TGTGCCAGCACCCGAGTAGCGGGAGGGGTCGGGGAGCTGTTTTTT CASTRVAGGVGELFF
TRBJ1-5 . . TRBV28 TGTGCCAGCAGTTTTCCCGAACAGTGGGAACGCAATCAGCCCCAGCATTTT CASSFPEQWERNQPQHF
TRBJ2-7 TRBD1 many TRBV6-4 TGTGCCAGCAGTGGTTACAGGGGACCAATTTACGAGCAGTACTTC CASSGYRGPIYEQYF
TRBJ2-7 . many TRBV7-8 TGTGCCAGCAGCTTAGTAGGGGGGAGTGGCTCCTACGAGCAGTACTTC CASSLVGGSGSYEQYF
TRBJ1-5 TRBD1 many TRBV6-1 TGTGCCAGCAGTGAAGGGGGGACAGTCAATCAGCCCCAGCATTTT CASSEGGTVNQPQHF
TRBJ2-7 . many TRBV2 TGTGCCAGCAGCGGGAGTGAGGGGAACGAGCAGTACTTC CASSGSEGNEQYF
TRBJ2-7 . many TRBV12-3/TRBV12-4 TGTGCCAGCACCCACTCGGGCGGTTACGAGCAGTACTTC CASTHSGGYEQYF
TRBJ2-7 TRBD1 many TRBV25-1 TGTGCCAGCAGTGAATCTCCCGGGACAGCTCCTAGCTCCTACGAGCAGTACTTC CASSESPGTAPSSYEQYF
TRBJ2-7 . many TRBV2 TGTGCCAGCGGCGACCCCCTTCGCGGGGATACCTACGAGCAGTACTTC CASGDPLRGDTYEQYF
TRBJ2-7 . . TRBV15 TGTGCCACCAGCAGAGTAGGGGTAAAGTACTTC CATSRVGVKYF
TRBJ2-7 TRBD2 few TRBV20-1 TGCAGTGCTAGAAAGCGGGGGGGCTGGTACGAGCAGTACTTC CSARKRGGWYEQYF
TRBJ2-7 . many TRBV19 TGTGCCAGTAGTATAGGACAGAACTACGAGCAGTACTTC CASSIGQNYEQYF
TRBJ1-2 TRBD1 many TRBV7-9 TGTGCCAGCAGCTTACCGTCCACAGGGGTATACTATGGCTACACCTTC CASSLPSTGVYYGYTF
TRBJ1-3 TRBD1 many TRBV30 TGTGCCTGGACCACAGGGGGCTCTGGAAACACCATATATTTT CAWTTGGSGNTIYF
TRBJ1-1 . few TRBV6-4 TGTGCCAGCAGCAAGACCATGAACACTGAAGCTTTCTTT CASSKTMNTEAFF
TRBJ1-1 . many TRBV5-1 TGCGCCAGCAGCGAATTACAAACAGGGTTGAACACTGAAGCTTTCTTT CASSELQTGLNTEAFF
TRBJ1-1 . many TRBV11-3 TGTGCCAGCAGGGAAGGGCGGGTAGAAGCTTTCTTT CASREGRVEAFF
TRBJ2-7 . many TRBV7-9 TGTGCCAGCAGCTTGACAGGCTCTACCTACGAGCAGTACTTC CASSLTGSTYEQYF
TRBJ1-1 . few TRBV20-1 TGCAGTGCGGTACAGGGTTTGGTCACTGAAGCTTTCTTT CSAVQGLVTEAFF
TRBJ1-3 TRBD1 many TRBV27 TGTGCCAGCAGTTTATCAGCCCTAGGGGGCGCGTCTGGAAACACCATATATTTT CASSLSALGGASGNTIYF
TRBJ2-2 . many TRBV11-1 TGTGCCAGCAGCCCTCCAGTGTCAGGGATAACGACCGGGGAGCTGTTTTTT CASSPPVSGITTGELFF
TRBJ2-5 . many TRBV29-1 TGCAGCGTTGAAGTACAGGGAGGAGAAGAGACCCAGTACTTC CSVEVQGGEETQYF
TRBJ2-5 . many TRBV15 TGTGCCACCAGCAGTGAAAAGCGAGGGACCCAGTACTTC CATSSEKRGTQYF
TRBJ2-7 . many TRBV10-2 TGCGCCAGCAGTGGGACATACTCCTACGAGCAGTACTTC CASSGTYSYEQYF
TRBJ2-7 TRBD1 . TRBV28 TGTGCCAGCCTACAGGGGGCCTACGAGCAGTACTTC CASLQGAYEQYF
TRBJ1-2 . . TRBV15 TGTGCCACCAGCAGAACCACGAACTATGGCTACACCTTC CATSRTTNYGYTF
TRBJ1-1 . few TRBV29-1 TGCAGCGTTGTTGCCCACCTGGGACGGGACACTGAAGCTTTCTTT CSVVAHLGRDTEAFF
TRBJ1-2 . . TRBV7-2 TGTGCCAGCAGCTTTATTAACCGGGGGACCTATGGCTACACCTTC CASSFINRGTYGYTF
TRBJ2-7 TRBD2 . TRBV7-8 TGTGCCAGCAGCTTGGTCCGGGAGGGCCAATACGAGCAGTACTTC CASSLVREGQYEQYF
TRBJ1-6 . . TRBV7-2 TGTGCCAGCAGCGGAAAATACCGGGACACTTATAATTCACCCCTCCACTTT CASSGKYRDTYNSPLHF
TRBJ2-5 TRBD1 . TRBV7-9 TGTGCCAGCAGCCCGACAGGGTCCGGGACCCAGTACTTC CASSPTGSGTQYF
TRBJ2-2 . many TRBV19 TGTGCCAGTATGTCGGGGGCCGAGAACACCGGGGAGCTGTTTTTT CASMSGAENTGELFF